Presented here are 8 T cell receptor beta chains from one specimen sequenced in a study of PD-L1 blockade in urothelial cancer (TCRdb year 2017). Library prep was done by the immunoSEQ multiplex PCR assay. TCRdb provides this immuneACCESS table in a form limited to in-frame rearrangements. Some clones are lacking; in checked studies, under half of them reflect an unresolved V gene, and why the rest are absent is not known. The sample yields around 27,000 clones; around 85% were counted once. About 2% of the sample rests with the top ten. The material sequenced was PBMCs, taken around atezolizumab (anti-PD-L1) treatment. The receptors stem from a man aged 50 to 60 with urothelial cancer.

The CDR3 bases are TGTGCCAGCAGCCAAGGGACTAGCGGGGGCAATGAGCAGTTCTTC. Encoded protein: CASSQGTSGGNEQFF. The chain employs TRBV4-2 and TRBJ2-1; TRBD2 matches at 13 bases. The CDR3 covers 15 residues. V shed 1 base and J 6 bases; nucleotides not matched to a gene: 0. Germline V gene data show CDR1 as LGHNA and CDR2 as YNFKEQ.

V and J are TRBV6-1 and TRBJ1-2; unclear D gene. This CDR3 has 15 amino acids. Germline V gene data show CDR1 as MNHNS and CDR2 as SASEGT. V lost 6 bases to trimming and J lost 4 bases, with 18 bases between them. CDR3 coding DNA: TGTGCCAGCAGATTGGAGACCCAACGGGGCTATGGCTACACCTTC. Translated: CASRLETQRGYGYTF.

V usage is TRBV29-1 and J usage is TRBJ2-6; D remains unclear. This CDR3 region has 15 residues. V was clipped by 0 bases and J by 0 bases, with 6 bases between them. CDR1 is SQVTM and CDR2 is ANQGSEA in the germline V gene. The CDR3: CSVEDPVSGANVLTF. CDR3 coding DNA: TGCAGCGTTGAAGATCCGGTCTCTGGGGCCAACGTCCTGACTTTC.

This chain connects TRBV19 to TRBJ1-2, with D perhaps TRBD1 (5 bases). CDR1 LNHDA and CDR2 SQIVND come from the germline V gene (reference sequence). Trimming stripped 4 bases from V and 4 bases from J, with 10 bases between. The CDR3 runs to 13 residues. This CDR3 reads CASSTGIAYGYTF. Written as DNA, the CDR3 is TGTGCCAGTAGTACAGGGATTGCCTATGGCTACACCTTC.

The chain employs TRBV7-3 and TRBJ1-3; TRBD1 matches at 8 bases. Germline CDR1 and CDR2: SGHTA and FQGTGA. The length of the CDR3 is 15 residues. J was trimmed by 4 bases and V by 5 bases; bases with no gene match: 7. CDR3 region: CASSPDRGVGNTIYF. CDR3 bases: TGTGCCAGCAGCCCCGACAGGGGAGTAGGAAACACCATATATTTT.

V gene TRBV18 combines with J gene TRBJ1-1, with 9 bases aligning to TRBD1. After removal of 8 bases from V and 8 bases from J, the junction contained 9 bases not matched to a gene. The length of the CDR3 is 13 residues. Per germline, CDR1 KGHSH and CDR2 LQKENI. The CDR3 sequence: CASKEQGAQEAFF. CDR3 nucleotide sequence: TGTGCCAGCAAAGAACAGGGGGCTCAGGAAGCTTTCTTT.

The chain couples TRBV19 to TRBJ2-3; D perhaps matches TRBD2 (7 bases). The germline CDR1 and CDR2 sequences are LNHDA and SQIVND (reference sequence). V dropped 11 bases and J dropped 4 bases, with 19 bases sitting between them. The CDR3 covers 14 residues. The DNA of the CDR3 is TGTGCCGCTAGTGAGGGGGGGGGCCCAGATACGCAGTATTTT. It specifies CAASEGGGPDTQYF. Together with reference TRBV19 and TRBJ2-3, the CDR3 gives the full variable domain: DGGITQSPKYLFRKEGQNVTLSCEQNLNHDAMYWYRQDPGQGLRLIYYSQIVNDFQKGDIAEGYSVSREKKESFPLTVTSAQKNPTAFYLCAASEGGGPDTQYFGPGTRLTVL.

This clone was seen once. The chain couples TRBV4-2 to TRBJ2-3, with 8 bases lining up with TRBD2. J gave up 4 bases and V 0 bases, and 6 bases lay outside the gene matches. The CDR3 length is 16 residues. Germline assignment: CDR1 LGHNA and CDR2 YNFKEQ. The CDR3 DNA reads TGTGCCAGCAGCCAAGAGGAAGCGGGGGCGTCAGATACGCAGTATTTT. It yields the protein CASSQEEAGASDTQYF.